The T cell receptor beta chain described here comes from a study of T-cell memory formation after mild COVID-19. Germline values: CDR1 SGHVS, CDR2 FNYEAQ. The CDR3 totals 16 residues. The V end was cut by 5 bases, the J end by 4 bases, with 20 bases between. TCRdb re-called the 5' RACE reads with MiXCR, one entry per CDR3 protein. Among 190,000 or so distinct CDR3 sequences listed, around a fifth were seen once. The sequence was collected from an adult woman who had mild COVID-19 (a few samples of this study predate the infection). Cell type and time point are not known. The chain is built from TRBV7-6 and TRBJ2-5; D is unclear. Sequenced sample: PBMCs or a T cell subset sorted from them (not recorded which). CDR3 nucleotides: TGTGCCAGCAGCCCCGAAACCTCCCGGTACGGAGAGACCCAGTACTTC. Translating it yields CASSPETSRYGETQYF.